Described below is a single T cell receptor (beta chain) sequence and its context. Its antigen is unidentified. The data are from a study of blood T cells in healthy people across ages. Study context: About one barcoded beta molecule per two T cells was the capture yield of template switching. Overall study results and limits: It was the long-lived donors that had more naive CD4+ cells and higher diversity than aged donors.

Germline V CDR1 and CDR2: DFQATT, SNEGSKA (reference sequence). The CDR3 is 16 amino acids. V lost 0 bases to trimming and J lost 3 bases, with 17 bases between them. Caucasian individuals from Russia who were healthy and aged roughly 6 to 90 acted as donors. Primers used in a second PCR of roughly 6 to 11 cycles were a sample-barcoded 5' primer and a J-beta primer mix. Each cDNA molecule was tagged by a template-switch adaptor with 12 random nucleotides. A single record per CDR3 protein comes from TCRdb applying MiXCR to the 5' RACE reads. This table holds hundreds of thousands of distinct CDR3 sequences, around 38% found once.

V usage is TRBV20-1 and J usage is TRBJ1-1; D is uncertain. The sequence came from a man aged 80 or over in good health. The source material was blood. The CDR3 reads CSARDPQNYGDTEAFF. The CDR3 region has the DNA TGCAGTGCTAGAGATCCACAGAACTATGGGGACACTGAAGCTTTCTTT.